The present entry profiles one TCR beta chain with its context. Profiling relied on immunoSEQ multiplex PCR, and the TCRdb table lists in-frame clones only, not all of them. Of some 2.3 million clones in the sample, approximately 95% were seen once. This sample is drawn from a study of shared clonotypes between healthy human individuals. Germline values: CDR1 MNHEY, CDR2 SMNVEV (reference sequence). CDR3 length: 15 amino acids. The germline V and J ends were trimmed by 5 bases and 3 bases, with 16 bases remaining between them. Sequences were obtained from naive CD4+ T cells from PBMCs. The subset: CD45RA+ positively selected. The clonotype was recovered from a man between 18 and 35 years old in good health. Some clones in this sample may be carry-over from other donors' samples. The chain recombines TRBV27 with TRBJ1-2, with a possible D match to TRBD1 (5 bases). The CDR3 bases are TGTGCCAGCAGTCGCCTCGGGGCTAAGGACTATGGCTACACCTTC. This codes for CASSRLGAKDYGYTF.